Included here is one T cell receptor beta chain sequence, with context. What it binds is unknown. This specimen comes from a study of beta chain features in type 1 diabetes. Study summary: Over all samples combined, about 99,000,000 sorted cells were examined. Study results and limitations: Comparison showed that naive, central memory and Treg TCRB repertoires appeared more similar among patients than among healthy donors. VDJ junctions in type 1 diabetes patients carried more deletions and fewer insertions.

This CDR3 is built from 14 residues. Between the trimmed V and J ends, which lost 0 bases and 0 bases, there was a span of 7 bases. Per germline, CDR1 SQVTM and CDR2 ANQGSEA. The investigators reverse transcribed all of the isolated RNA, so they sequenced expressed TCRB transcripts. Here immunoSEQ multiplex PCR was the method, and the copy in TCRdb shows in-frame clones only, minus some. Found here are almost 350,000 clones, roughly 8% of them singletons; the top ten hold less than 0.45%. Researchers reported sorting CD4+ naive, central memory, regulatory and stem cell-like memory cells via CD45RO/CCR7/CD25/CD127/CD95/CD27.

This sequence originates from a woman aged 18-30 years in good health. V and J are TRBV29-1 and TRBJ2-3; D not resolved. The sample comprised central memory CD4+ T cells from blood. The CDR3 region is CSVEDLPSTDTQYF. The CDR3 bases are TGCAGCGTTGAAGATTTACCTAGCACAGATACGCAGTATTTT.